This record looks at one T cell receptor (beta chain) sequence and its context. The antigen remains undetermined. Here immunoSEQ multiplex PCR was the method, and the copy in TCRdb shows in-frame clones only, minus some. Altogether roughly 34,000 clones are present, approximately 94% being singletons, with the ten largest covering roughly 0.22%. The sample comes from a study of graft-versus-host responses after intestinal transplantation. Notes on the study in general: Early declines in HvG clones that occurred post-transplant were associated with peak circulating GvH clone levels.

The receptor was isolated from a human donor who was the organ donor for an intestinal transplant. Sequenced material: unstimulated CD4+ T cells sorted from spleen or lymph node cells, taken before transplant.

DNA for the CDR3: TGTGCCAGCAGCGCAGGGACAGGGGGCATCGGGTACTATGGCTACACCTTC. This encodes CASSAGTGGIGYYGYTF. This sequence joins TRBV11-2 and TRBJ1-2; 12 positions match TRBD1. This CDR3 region has 17 residues. The V segment lost 5 bases and the J segment 3 bases; nucleotides outside the gene matches: 10. Per germline, CDR1 SGHAT and CDR2 FQNNGV.